These 28 T cell receptor beta chains share one sample of origin, sequenced in a study of cytomegalovirus exposure and HLA in healthy donors. Libraries were prepared by immunoSEQ multiplex PCR; TCRdb keeps only in-frame clonotypes and omits some of them. This table has 43,000 or so clones, 80% to 95% appearing once. What was sequenced was PBMCs. These receptors were collected from a man aged 18 to 29 in good health and CMV-seronegative.

This chain connects TRBV4-1 to TRBJ2-4, with 9 bases that match TRBD1. CDR1 MGHRA and CDR2 YSYEKL come from the germline V gene. The CDR3 runs 19 residues. V lost 2 bases to trimming and J lost 6 bases; unmatched junction nucleotides: 17. CDR3 sequence reads: CASSQKTGGPTLPTNIQYF. The CDR3 DNA is TGCGCCAGCAGCCAAAAAACAGGGGGCCCTACCCTCCCTACAAACATTCAGTACTTC.

The rearrangement joins TRBV19 to TRBJ2-1, with TRBD2 as a possible D gene (6 bases). V lost 4 bases to trimming and J lost 0 bases, with 10 bases between them. Germline lookup yields CDR1 LNHDA and CDR2 SQIVND (reference sequence). The CDR3 runs 15 residues. CDR3 protein: CASSRGDSSYNEQFF. The DNA of the CDR3 is TGTGCCAGTAGTAGGGGGGATAGCTCCTACAATGAGCAGTTCTTC.

The chain joins TRBV6-1 to TRBJ2-1; TRBD2 is a possible D gene (5 bases). The CDR3 contains 14 residues. V dropped 7 bases and J dropped 0 bases, with 10 bases sitting between them. CDR1 is MNHNS and CDR2 is SASEGT in the germline V gene. In DNA form, the CDR3 reads TGTGCCAGCACGGTAGGGAGCTCCTACAATGAGCAGTTCTTC. Translating it yields CASTVGSSYNEQFF.

As DNA, the CDR3 is TGTGCCAGCAGCCCTAGACAGGGGAGCTCCTACAATGAGCAGTTCTTC. This sequence encodes CASSPRQGSSYNEQFF. This chain links TRBV7-9 with TRBJ2-1; 8 bases are shared with TRBD1. The ends lost 5 bases at V and 0 bases at J; junction bases unmatched: 6. This CDR3 contains 16 residues. Germline assignment: CDR1 SEHNR and CDR2 FQNEAQ (reference sequence). The full variable domain, with the rest looked up from reference TRBV7-9 and TRBJ2-1, is DTGVSQNPRHKITKRGQNVTFRCDPISEHNRLYWYRQTLGQGPEFLTYFQNEAQLEKSRLLSDRFSAERPKGSFSTLEIQRTEQGDSAMYLCASSPRQGSSYNEQFFGPGTRLTVL.

V gene TRBV4-2 combines with J gene TRBJ2-7; 12 bases are shared with TRBD2. Germline CDR1 LGHNA, CDR2 YNFKEQ. Trimming cost V 4 bases and J 0 bases; bases outside gene matches: 4. This CDR3 has 16 amino acids. DNA of the CDR3: TGTGCCAGCAGCCGGCGGACTAGCGGGGACTCCTACGAGCAGTACTTC. The encoded protein is CASSRRTSGDSYEQYF.

This clone was recorded once. The chain employs TRBV9 and TRBJ2-4, with TRBD1 matching 7 bases. The CDR3 loop spans 16 amino acids. The germline CDR1 and CDR2 sequences are SGDLS and YYNGEE. With 5 bases clipped from V and 8 bases from J, the junction kept 16 bases outside the gene matches. The chain's CDR3 is CASSYGDSQNYDIQYF. In DNA form, the CDR3 reads TGTGCCAGCAGTTATGGGGACAGTCAAAATTACGACATTCAGTACTTC. The full variable domain, rest sourced from reference TRBV9 and TRBJ2-4, is DSGVTQTPKHLITATGQRVTLRCSPRSGDLSVYWYQQSLDQGLQFLIQYYNGEERAKGNILERFSAQQFPDLHSELNLSSLELGDSALYFCASSYGDSQNYDIQYFGAGTRLSVL.

The chain has TRBV7-2 and TRBJ2-7; a weak D match, TRBD2 (5 bases). CDR3 size: 15 residues. Germline-derived CDR1 and CDR2 are SGHTA and FQGNSA. The ends were cut back, 0 bases at V and 2 bases at J, with 11 bases in the middle. The chain's CDR3 is CASSLAGGSPYEQYF. In DNA, the CDR3 is TGTGCCAGCAGCTTAGCCGGCGGGTCCCCCTACGAGCAGTACTTC.

This clone has a handful of counts. The chain links TRBV5-1 to TRBJ1-6, with a tentative D call TRBD1 (6 bases). The CDR3 contains 17 residues. Deletions cut 0 bases from V and 8 bases from J, with 18 bases between. CDR1 is SGHRS, CDR2 YFSETQ, per germline. The CDR3 loop is CASSLGRGGTVHSPLHF. CDR3 nucleotide sequence: TGCGCCAGCAGCTTGGGACGAGGGGGTACAGTGCATTCACCCCTCCACTTT.

V usage is TRBV27 and J usage is TRBJ1-6; TRBD1 matches 9 bases. Germline V gene sequence: CDR1 MNHEY, CDR2 SMNVEV (reference sequence). With V trimmed by 7 bases and J by 10 bases, 8 bases remained unmatched. The CDR3 length is 14 residues. The DNA for the CDR3 is TGTGCCAGCACCTCCGGGACAGGGTACTCACCCCTCCACTTT. It is translated as CASTSGTGYSPLHF.

The chain couples TRBV6-5 to TRBJ1-5; no firm D call. Germline V gene data show CDR1 as MNHEY and CDR2 as SVGAGI. The V gene lost 8 bases and the J gene lost 3 bases, with 14 bases spanning the gap. This CDR3 region has 14 residues. Written as DNA, the CDR3 is TGTGCCAGCTGGGGAGGCAAACCCAATCAGCCCCAGCATTTT. Amino acid sequence: CASWGGKPNQPQHF.

This rearrangement joins TRBV4-1 to TRBJ2-6; maybe TRBD2 (5 bases). The CDR3 runs to 16 residues. The ends were cut back, 4 bases at V and 0 bases at J, with 10 bases in the middle. Germline V gives CDR1 MGHRA, CDR2 YSYEKL. The CDR3 sequence is CASSRTGSSGANVLTF. Written as DNA, the CDR3 is TGCGCCAGCAGCCGGACGGGGAGCTCTGGGGCCAACGTCCTGACTTTC.

This chain joins TRBV19 and TRBJ1-1, with D unresolved. The ends were cut back, 3 bases at V and 7 bases at J, with 9 bases in the middle. This CDR3 is 12 amino acids long. Germline V CDR1 and CDR2: LNHDA, SQIVND (reference sequence). The chain's CDR3 is CASSIRAGEAFF. CDR3 nucleotides: TGTGCCAGTAGTATTCGCGCGGGTGAAGCTTTCTTT.

V is TRBV6-6 and J is TRBJ1-2; D perhaps matches TRBD1 (5 bases). The V and J ends lost 2 bases and 4 bases respectively, with 11 bases between them. The CDR3 contains 14 residues. Germline CDR1 reads MNHNY; CDR2 reads SVGAGI (reference sequence). CDR3 residues: CASSYARVAYGYTF. For the CDR3, the DNA is TGTGCCAGCAGTTACGCCAGGGTGGCCTATGGCTACACCTTC.

The rearrangement links TRBV4-1 to TRBJ2-7; D possibly corresponds to TRBD2 (5 bases). Between the trimmed V and J ends, which lost 0 bases and 1 base, there was a span of 16 bases. Looked up from germline, CDR1 is MGHRA and CDR2 is YSYEKL. This CDR3 contains 17 residues. DNA of the CDR3: TGCGCCAGCAGCCAAGAAAGAGAGGACTCTTGGTCCTACGAGCAGTACTTC. Translated, it gives CASSQEREDSWSYEQYF.

CDR3 sequence: CASSQDRGQPQHF. For the CDR3, the DNA is TGCGCCAGCAGCCAAGACAGGGGTCAGCCCCAGCATTTT. The gene calls are TRBV4-1 and TRBJ1-5, with D possibly matching TRBD1 (6 bases). Germline values: CDR1 MGHRA, CDR2 YSYEKL. V dropped 0 bases and J dropped 6 bases, with 6 bases sitting between them. The CDR3 is made up of 13 amino acids.

This sequence joins TRBV15 and TRBJ2-7; 7 nucleotides agree with TRBD1. Germline V gene sequence: CDR1 LNHNV, CDR2 YYDKDF (reference sequence). The CDR3 is made up of 15 amino acids. V lost 11 bases and J lost 2; bases outside the gene matches: 15. In DNA, the CDR3 is TGTGCCGTTAAAGAAGGCTCGGGACAGACCTACGAGCAGTACTTC. As protein: CAVKEGSGQTYEQYF.

This clone was observed once. This chain connects TRBV6-1 to TRBJ2-5; D gene uncertain. The CDR3 has 12 residues. V shed 1 base and J shed 7 bases, with 7 bases lying between them. Germline CDR1 and CDR2: MNHNS and SASEGT. The DNA of the CDR3 is TGTGCCAGCAGTGAAGTGTTTAGGACCCAGTACTTC. Its translation is CASSEVFRTQYF.

The chain uses TRBV7-9 and TRBJ2-1, with TRBD2 matching over 9 bases. The CDR3 covers 16 residues. Germline lookup yields CDR1 SEHNR and CDR2 FQNEAQ (reference sequence). The V gene end was trimmed by 4 bases and the J gene end by 3 bases; junction bases not matched to a gene: 7. CDR3 in amino acids: CASSSLAGVVYNEQFF. The CDR3 nucleotides are TGTGCCAGCAGCTCGTTAGCGGGAGTGGTCTACAATGAGCAGTTCTTC.

This chain joins TRBV7-9 and TRBJ2-3; 12 nucleotides align to TRBD1. The V and J ends lost 6 bases and 4 bases, in that order; junction bases with no gene match: 11. Germline-derived CDR1 and CDR2 are SEHNR and FQNEAQ (reference sequence). The CDR3 totals 17 residues. Here the CDR3 reads CASRTSGDRGLPDTQYF. Here the CDR3 DNA reads TGTGCCAGCAGAACATCGGGGGACAGGGGGCTCCCAGATACGCAGTATTTT.

The chain joins TRBV6-1 to TRBJ1-5; D gene uncertain. The CDR3 has 13 residues. Deletions cut 8 bases from V and 4 bases from J, with 12 bases between. Germline V lookup: CDR1 MNHNS, CDR2 SASEGT. Here the CDR3 DNA reads TGTGCCAGCGCGGATCGGTCGAATCAGCCCCAGCATTTT. Its protein is CASADRSNQPQHF.

The chain is built from TRBV4-1 and TRBJ2-5; 9 bases match TRBD1. Per germline, CDR1 MGHRA and CDR2 YSYEKL. The J segment lost 2 bases and the V segment lost 3 bases, leaving 7 bases of the junction unmatched. This CDR3 is 16 amino acids long. CDR3 loop: CASSQSPGQGQETQYF. In DNA, the CDR3 is TGCGCCAGCAGCCAGAGTCCGGGACAGGGTCAAGAGACCCAGTACTTC.

V and J are TRBV5-4 and TRBJ2-5; D is perhaps TRBD2 (6 bases). This CDR3 is 16 amino acids long. Trimming left V 0 bases short and J 2 bases short, with 14 bases between. From germline, CDR1 is SGHNT and CDR2 YYREEE (reference sequence). CDR3 amino acids: CASSLVGGPRQETQYF. The CDR3 nucleotides are TGTGCCAGCAGCTTGGTTGGAGGGCCCCGTCAAGAGACCCAGTACTTC. The full variable domain, rest sourced from reference TRBV5-4 and TRBJ2-5, is ETGVTQSPTHLIKTRGQQVTLRCSSQSGHNTVSWYQQALGQGPQFIFQYYREEENGRGNFPPRFSGLQFPNYSSELNVNALELDDSALYLCASSLVGGPRQETQYFGPGTRLLVL.

Written as DNA, the CDR3 is TGTGCCAGCAGTCGGACCCAGGGCTACAATGAGCAGTTCTTC. This translates into CASSRTQGYNEQFF. V and J are TRBV6-6 and TRBJ2-1; D perhaps matches TRBD1 (5 bases). The CDR3 totals 14 residues. V was trimmed by 5 bases and J by 3 bases, leaving 11 bases between them. Germline V gene data show CDR1 as MNHNY and CDR2 as SVGAGI (reference sequence).

The V and J genes are TRBV11-2 and TRBJ2-2, with D unresolved. Per germline, CDR1 SGHAT and CDR2 FQNNGV. The CDR3 extends over 13 amino acids. The V and J ends lost 0 bases and 6 bases respectively, with 5 bases between them. In DNA, the CDR3 is TGTGCCAGCAGCTTAGATCGCGCCGGGGAGCTGTTTTTT. This encodes CASSLDRAGELFF.

J is TRBJ2-5 and V is TRBV4-1; 9 bases fit TRBD2. J gave up 7 bases and V 0 bases, and 9 bases lay outside the gene matches. Germline V CDR1 and CDR2: MGHRA, YSYEKL. The CDR3 contains 16 residues. The CDR3 DNA reads as TGCGCCAGCAGCCAAGAGGGGATTAGCGGGAGTGGGACCCAGTACTTC. Encoded protein: CASSQEGISGSGTQYF.

The chain links TRBV6-5 to TRBJ2-7; D may be TRBD2 (5 bases). Deletions cut 5 bases from V and 4 bases from J, with 15 bases between. Per the germline V gene, CDR1 is MNHEY and CDR2 is SVGAGI. The CDR3 length is 14 residues. CDR3 coding DNA: TGTGCCAGCAGTAGGAGGTCACTTGTTTACGAGCAGTACTTC. Translated: CASSRRSLVYEQYF.

This clone was picked up a small number of times. V usage is TRBV6-1 and J usage is TRBJ2-3; 10 nucleotides line up with TRBD2. The CDR3 sequence is 16 residues long. Germline CDR1 and CDR2: MNHNS and SASEGT. After removal of 3 bases from V and 9 bases from J, the junction contained 12 bases not matched to a gene. CDR3 sequence: CASSEGLAGAGGTQYF. CDR3 sequence (DNA): TGTGCCAGCAGTGAGGGGCTAGCGGGGGCCGGCGGGACGCAGTATTTT.

J is TRBJ1-1 and V is TRBV7-8; D is ambiguous. This CDR3 is built from 14 residues. The germline V gene has CDR1 SGHVS and CDR2 FQNEAQ. Trimming removed 3 bases at V and 1 base at J, with 9 bases between. CDR3 loop: CASSFGSANTEAFF. Written as DNA, the CDR3 is TGTGCCAGCAGCTTTGGCAGTGCGAACACTGAAGCTTTCTTT.